Listed below are T cell receptor beta chains from one sample, sequenced in a study of T cell responses to AZD1222 COVID-19 vaccine. Profiling relied on immunoSEQ multiplex PCR, and the TCRdb table lists in-frame clones only, not all of them. The table includes about 130,000 clones, roughly 92% detected once. The sample here was peripheral blood, taken 28 days after the second AZD1222 dose. These receptors originate from an adult who received the AZD1222 COVID-19 vaccine. The CDR3 runs from the conserved cysteine through the conserved F or W. Fields, in order: V gene, D gene, clone size, J gene, CDR3 DNA, CDR3 protein. D genes are given only for firm matches. Clone size is shown for a subset of rows, as once, few, many or a class of expanded clone.

V gene: TRBV27
D gene: TRBD2
clone size: .
J gene: TRBJ2-3
CDR3 DNA: TGTGCCAGCAGTTTTAGCGGGGCATTCACAGATACGCAGTATTTT
CDR3 protein: CASSFSGAFTDTQYF

V gene: TRBV27
D gene: .
clone size: once
J gene: TRBJ1-1
CDR3 DNA: TGTGCCAGCAGTCCAGCCGGGTACACTGAAGCTTTCTTT
CDR3 protein: CASSPAGYTEAFF

V gene: TRBV30
D gene: .
clone size: .
J gene: TRBJ1-2
CDR3 DNA: TGTGCCTGGAGTGTACAAGCCGTGGGAGGCTACACCTTC
CDR3 protein: CAWSVQAVGGYTF

V gene: TRBV5-1
D gene: .
clone size: .
J gene: TRBJ2-2
CDR3 DNA: TGCGCCAGCAGCCGAGACGGTATCACCGGGGAGCTGTTTTTT
CDR3 protein: CASSRDGITGELFF

V gene: TRBV30
D gene: .
clone size: .
J gene: TRBJ2-5
CDR3 DNA: TGTGCCTGGAGTAAAGGTGGTGGACAAGAGACCCAGTACTTC
CDR3 protein: CAWSKGGGQETQYF

V gene: TRBV5-1
D gene: TRBD1
clone size: .
J gene: TRBJ1-1
CDR3 DNA: TGCGCCAGCCTTGAACAGGGGGGCACTGAAGCTTTCTTT
CDR3 protein: CASLEQGGTEAFF

V gene: TRBV7-9
D gene: .
clone size: .
J gene: TRBJ1-4
CDR3 DNA: TGTGCCAGCAGCTTATGGATTGCGACAGGTTTTAATGAAAAACTGTTTTTT
CDR3 protein: CASSLWIATGFNEKLFF

V gene: TRBV9
D gene: .
clone size: .
J gene: TRBJ2-1
CDR3 DNA: TGTGCCAGCAGCGTAGGCAATAGGGGCCATGAGCAGTTCTTC
CDR3 protein: CASSVGNRGHEQFF

V gene: TRBV24-1
D gene: TRBD2
clone size: .
J gene: TRBJ2-3
CDR3 DNA: TGTGCCACCAGTGACCCCGGGAGGGCAGATACGCAGTATTTT
CDR3 protein: CATSDPGRADTQYF

V gene: TRBV25-1
D gene: .
clone size: few
J gene: TRBJ2-7
CDR3 DNA: TGTGCCAGCAGTCCCGGGAACCGAGGGGCCTACGAGCAGTACTTC
CDR3 protein: CASSPGNRGAYEQYF

V gene: TRBV21-1
D gene: .
clone size: .
J gene: TRBJ2-3
CDR3 DNA: TGTGCCAGCAGCAAACGAGTGAAGGTCAGTTCCACAGATACGCAGTATTTT
CDR3 protein: CASSKRVKVSSTDTQYF

V gene: TRBV28
D gene: .
clone size: .
J gene: TRBJ1-2
CDR3 DNA: TGTGCCAGTAGTCCCGCCCTCTATGGCTACACCTTC
CDR3 protein: CASSPALYGYTF

V gene: TRBV6-1
D gene: TRBD2
clone size: .
J gene: TRBJ2-1
CDR3 DNA: TGTGCCAGCAGTGATAGCGGGGTAGGAAAGCAGTTCTTC
CDR3 protein: CASSDSGVGKQFF

V gene: TRBV7-2
D gene: TRBD1
clone size: .
J gene: TRBJ1-1
CDR3 DNA: TGTGCCAGCAGCTTAGGGGCAGGGGGGACGGCTTTCTTT
CDR3 protein: CASSLGAGGTAFF

V gene: TRBV5-5
D gene: TRBD1
clone size: .
J gene: TRBJ1-4
CDR3 DNA: TGTGCCAGCAGCTTGGACGGCAGGGGGAAGGAAAAACTGTTTTTT
CDR3 protein: CASSLDGRGKEKLFF

V gene: TRBV6-5
D gene: TRBD1
clone size: .
J gene: TRBJ2-3
CDR3 DNA: TGTGCCAGCAGTTACTTCAGGGGGCTAGGCACAGATACGCAGTATTTT
CDR3 protein: CASSYFRGLGTDTQYF

V gene: TRBV20-1
D gene: .
clone size: .
J gene: TRBJ1-5
CDR3 DNA: TGCAGTGCTAGTCCCAGGGCTCGCAATCAGCCCCAGCATTTT
CDR3 protein: CSASPRARNQPQHF

V gene: TRBV11-3
D gene: .
clone size: .
J gene: TRBJ2-7
CDR3 DNA: TGTGCCAGCAGTTTGGGCCTTGGGGGGGCCACCGAGCAGTACTTC
CDR3 protein: CASSLGLGGATEQYF

V gene: TRBV6-5
D gene: TRBD1
clone size: .
J gene: TRBJ2-6
CDR3 DNA: TGTGCCAGCAAAGGGGGCCAGACTGGGGCCAACGTCCTGACTTTC
CDR3 protein: CASKGGQTGANVLTF

V gene: TRBV2
D gene: .
clone size: .
J gene: TRBJ1-5
CDR3 DNA: TGTGCCAGCACTTTGGACAGCAATCAGCCCCAGCATTTT
CDR3 protein: CASTLDSNQPQHF

V gene: TRBV29-1
D gene: .
clone size: .
J gene: TRBJ1-1
CDR3 DNA: TGCAGCGTTGGGGGTGGGCCGAACACTGAAGCTTTCTTT
CDR3 protein: CSVGGGPNTEAFF

V gene: TRBV28
D gene: .
clone size: few
J gene: TRBJ1-4
CDR3 DNA: TGTGCCAGCAGTTTGATTGGAGCTAATGAAAAACTGTTTTTT
CDR3 protein: CASSLIGANEKLFF

V gene: TRBV2
D gene: .
clone size: .
J gene: TRBJ2-7
CDR3 DNA: TGTGCCAGCAGTGAGGTCGACCGATCCTACGAGCAGTACTTC
CDR3 protein: CASSEVDRSYEQYF

V gene: TRBV11-3
D gene: .
clone size: .
J gene: TRBJ2-1
CDR3 DNA: TGTGCCAGCAGCTTAGTTGGAGCTGGTGAGCAGTTCTTC
CDR3 protein: CASSLVGAGEQFF

V gene: TRBV7-8
D gene: .
clone size: .
J gene: TRBJ2-7
CDR3 DNA: TGTGCCAGCAGCCACGGCGTCCTCCCGGACAGCACTTACGAGCAGTACTTC
CDR3 protein: CASSHGVLPDSTYEQYF

V gene: TRBV5-1
D gene: .
clone size: .
J gene: TRBJ2-2
CDR3 DNA: TGCGCCAGCAGCTTGCGGCAGGGGAACACCGGGGAGCTGTTTTTT
CDR3 protein: CASSLRQGNTGELFF

V gene: TRBV7-9
D gene: TRBD2
clone size: .
J gene: TRBJ2-1
CDR3 DNA: TGTGCCAGCAGCATAGCGGGGGGGCCTGGAAATGAGCAGTTCTTC
CDR3 protein: CASSIAGGPGNEQFF

V gene: TRBV1
D gene: .
clone size: .
J gene: TRBJ2-7
CDR3 DNA: TGCACCAGCAGCCAGGAGGGCTCCTACGAGCAGTACTTC
CDR3 protein: CTSSQEGSYEQYF

V gene: TRBV7-8
D gene: .
clone size: .
J gene: TRBJ2-7
CDR3 DNA: TGTGCCAGCAGCTTAGGTCCCTACCGCGAGCAGTACTTC
CDR3 protein: CASSLGPYREQYF

V gene: TRBV30
D gene: TRBD1
clone size: once
J gene: TRBJ1-6
CDR3 DNA: TGTGCCTGGAGTGTTTTGACAGGGGTAGAATCAGATTCACCCCTCCACTTT
CDR3 protein: CAWSVLTGVESDSPLHF

V gene: TRBV6-6
D gene: .
clone size: .
J gene: TRBJ2-3
CDR3 DNA: TGTGCCAGCAGACGGGGGGCTAGCACAGATACGCAGTATTTT
CDR3 protein: CASRRGASTDTQYF

V gene: TRBV6-5
D gene: TRBD1
clone size: once
J gene: TRBJ1-2
CDR3 DNA: TGTGCCAGCAGTCACTTCGGAGACAGGGCCCTCCATGGCTACACCTTC
CDR3 protein: CASSHFGDRALHGYTF

V gene: TRBV14
D gene: .
clone size: .
J gene: TRBJ2-5
CDR3 DNA: TGTGCCAGCAGCCAAGATGGGCAGAAAGAGACCCAGTACTTC
CDR3 protein: CASSQDGQKETQYF